This TCR beta chain was captured in a study of T cells in Graves' hyperthyroidism and ophthalmopathy. CDR1 is MNHEY and CDR2 is SVGEGT in the germline V gene. Trimming at V came to 6 bases and at J to 3 bases, leaving 4 bases not matched to a gene. The CDR3 is made up of 13 amino acids. The CDR3 regions of TCR beta were amplified from RNA transcripts. The HTBI set primed first-round TCR CDR3 RT-PCR. Via MiXCR, TCRdb re-called the multiplex PCR reads, giving one row per CDR3 protein. The sample carries around 300,000 distinct CDR3 sequences, approximately 15% recorded once. This clonotype was counted many times.

The sequence derives from a young woman with Graves' hyperthyroidism. The chain links TRBV6-2 or TRBV6-3 to TRBJ2-5, with 7 nucleotides matching TRBD1. Source material: blood. The DNA of the CDR3 is TGTGCCAGCAGCCTGACAGGGAAAGAGACCCAGTACTTC. The encoded protein is CASSLTGKETQYF.